This T cell receptor (beta chain) was observed in a study of shared clonotypes between healthy human individuals (dated by TCRdb to about 2020). With respect to the entire study: Three men and a couple of women, aged 18 to 49 years, made up the cohort. For each donor, CD4 naive and CD4 memory were each given three plates, CD8 naive was given two plates, and CD8 memory was given one plate. To estimate repertoire size and how much clonotypes are shared between individuals, the study performed deep sequencing of blood TCR repertoires from about 5 healthy adults. Libraries were prepared and TCR repertoires were sequenced by different laboratories using diverse techniques, in order to increase sequencing depth and limit assay-specific biases. Between about 0.94 and 8.9 billion PBMCs per donor were obtained by leukapheresis.

CD8 naive samples consisted of CD45RO-negative cells that were positively selected for CCR7, yielding a CD45RA+CCR7+ population without TemRA cells. The donors were healthy, HIV-negative adults with no recently reported acute infections or vaccinations. All donors were Caucasian adults living in Nashville, Tennessee, USA. Blood was collected by leukapheresis, and PBMCs were isolated by Ficoll-Histopaque density gradient centrifugation and then cryopreserved in liquid nitrogen vapor phase. Analytical flow cytometry was used to check the purity and quantity of every magnetically sorted T cell population. Each sorted fraction had its genomic DNA isolated and then quantified by UV absorbance on a Nanodrop 2000c. What the study reported, not specific to this receptor: Sampling was limited to blood, and TCR repertoires in tissue likely differ from TCR repertoires in blood. Sharing across a few donors was observed for 5% to 6.5% of naive CD4, about 3.2% of naive CD8, over 2% of memory CD4, and around 0.4% of memory CD8 clonotypes. Rarefaction of sorted-subset datasets indicated incomplete sequencing despite the large sequencing depth. Estimated clonotype richness was generally larger for naive than for memory subsets. Because the study included a small number of donors, the genetic and exposure-history diversity represented was limited. Compared with non-shared clonotypes, the clonotypes found in all four sorted-subset donors had higher generation probabilities. Pairwise subsampling indicated that sequencing depth was expected to affect the degree of clonotype sharing among donors.

Using the deep immunoSEQ assay, multiplex PCR amplified TCR CDR3 regions from genomic DNA. For each cell subset, the extracted genomic DNA was distributed evenly across all wells of several immunoSEQ 96-well plates, and each plate served as one replicate. Each replicate PCR for sorted subsets received roughly 200 ng genomic DNA, equal to roughly 29,000 T cell genomes. Purified libraries were quantified with a Qubit 3.0 fluorometer, sized on a Bioanalyzer 2100, and re-quantified with the KAPA Library Quantification kit. Each immunoSEQ 96-well plate was sequenced on its own single-read 150-cycle Illumina NextSeq 550 flow cell. The paper's processing steps were these. Because the immunoSEQ output included only junctional sequences and no quality scores, the filtering could not be the same as the filtering used for full-length reads. To assign V/J genes and CDR3, sequences were annotated against IMGT germline references using PyIR, a Python wrapper for IgBLAST v1.9. Reads were removed for weak V/J assignments (E-value above 1e-6), missing CDR3, stop codons, out-of-frame junctions, or ambiguous translated residues. V3J clonotypes were defined as sequences sharing an identical inferred V gene, J gene, and CDR3 amino acid sequence. The percentage overlap between two repertoires was calculated by dividing the number of shared unique clonotypes by the size of the smaller repertoire. Richness of each repertoire was evaluated using RTK rarefaction, the Chao1 estimator, and Recon v2.1 estimates of unobserved clonotypes. OLGA was used to compute generation probabilities for all TCRbeta clonotypes that the gDNA method yielded from a few donors. The table comes from immuneACCESS by way of TCRdb, which keeps in-frame sequences with V and J called. Part of the clones is missing from these tables; in studies checked, under half for an unresolved V gene and the rest for unknown reasons. Clone size and the V and J calls come from that table; the DNA yielded D and trimming. Here the sample has 650,000 to 800,000 clones; 92% occur a single time. The biggest ten clones account for nearly 25% of the sample.

CDR1 SEHNR and CDR2 FQNEAQ were looked up in the germline V gene (reference sequence). V is clipped by 5 bases and J by 5 bases, and the sequence between their germline boundaries is 24 bases long. From cysteine to phenylalanine, the CDR3 is 17 amino acids long. Only the CDR3 portion is preserved as DNA: 51 bases, with reading frame beginning at the first base. Concerning this clone itself: What this receptor recognizes is not known. There are no base qualities to consult, and no much larger clone falls within one base.

This receptor chain uses TRBV7-9 and TRBJ2-5, with the D gene uncertain. The sequence was collected from a man aged 30 to 39 in good health. Sequencing was done on a sample of naive CD8+ T cells sorted from blood. The cell subset or site label for this specimen denotes: CD45RA+CCR7+. The sequenced DNA: TGTGCCAGCAGCCCTACGCTCGTCGTGGAGCCATTGGAGACCCAGTACTTC. Its protein is CASSPTLVVEPLETQYF.